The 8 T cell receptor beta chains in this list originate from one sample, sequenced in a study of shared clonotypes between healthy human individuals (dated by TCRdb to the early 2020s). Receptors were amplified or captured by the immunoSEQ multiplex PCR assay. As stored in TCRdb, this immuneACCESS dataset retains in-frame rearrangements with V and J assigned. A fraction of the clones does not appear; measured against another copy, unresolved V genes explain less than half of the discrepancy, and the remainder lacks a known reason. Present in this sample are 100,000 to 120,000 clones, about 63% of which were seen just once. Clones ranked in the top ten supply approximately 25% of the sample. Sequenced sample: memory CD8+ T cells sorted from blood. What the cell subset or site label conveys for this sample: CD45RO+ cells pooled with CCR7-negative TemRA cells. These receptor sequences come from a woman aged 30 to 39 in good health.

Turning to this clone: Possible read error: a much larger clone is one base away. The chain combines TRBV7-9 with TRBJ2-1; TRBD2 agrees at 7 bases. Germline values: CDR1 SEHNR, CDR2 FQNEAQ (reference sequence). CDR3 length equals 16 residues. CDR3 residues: CARSPRGGSAYNEQFF. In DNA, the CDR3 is TGTGCCCGCAGCCCTAGAGGCGGGAGCGCCTACAATGAGCAGTTCTTC. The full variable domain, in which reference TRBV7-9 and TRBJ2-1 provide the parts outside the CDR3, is DTGVSQNPRHKITKRGQNVTFRCDPISEHNRLYWYRQTLGQGPEFLTYFQNEAQLEKSRLLSDRFSAERPKGSFSTLEIQRTEQGDSAMYLCARSPRGGSAYNEQFFGPGTRLTVL.

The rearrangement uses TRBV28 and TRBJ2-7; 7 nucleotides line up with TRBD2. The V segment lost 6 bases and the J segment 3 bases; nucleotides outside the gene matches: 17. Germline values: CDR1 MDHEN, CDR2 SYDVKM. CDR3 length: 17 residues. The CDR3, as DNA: TGTGCCAGCAGCAAACACCTCACTAGCGAGAGCCACTACGAGCAGTACTTC. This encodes CASSKHLTSESHYEQYF.

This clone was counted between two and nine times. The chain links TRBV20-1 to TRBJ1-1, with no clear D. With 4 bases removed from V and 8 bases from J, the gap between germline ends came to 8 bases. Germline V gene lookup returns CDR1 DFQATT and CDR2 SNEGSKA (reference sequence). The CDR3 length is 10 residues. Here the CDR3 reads CSATTPEAFF. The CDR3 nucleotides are TGCAGTGCTACTACCCCCGAAGCTTTCTTT.

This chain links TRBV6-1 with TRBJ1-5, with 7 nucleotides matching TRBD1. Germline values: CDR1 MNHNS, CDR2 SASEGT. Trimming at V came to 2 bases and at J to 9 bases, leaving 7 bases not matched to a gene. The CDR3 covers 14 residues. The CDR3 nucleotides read TGTGCCAGCAGTGAATACAGGGGACGTTTGCCCCAGCATTTT. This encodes CASSEYRGRLPQHF.

CDR3 nucleotide sequence: TGTGCCATCACCTCAGGGGACTCCTACGAGCAGTACTTC. It specifies CAITSGDSYEQYF. V usage is TRBV10-3 and J usage is TRBJ2-7; D perhaps matches TRBD1 (6 bases). The CDR3 runs 13 residues. V lost 7 bases, J lost 0 bases, and 10 bases lay in between. Germline V gives CDR1 ENHRY, CDR2 SYGVKD.

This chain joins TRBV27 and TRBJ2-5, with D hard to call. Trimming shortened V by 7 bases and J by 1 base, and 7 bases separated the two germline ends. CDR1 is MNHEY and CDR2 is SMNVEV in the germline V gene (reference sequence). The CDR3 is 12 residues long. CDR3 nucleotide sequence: TGTGCCAGCATCAAGGCCCAAGAGACCCAGTACTTC. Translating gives CASIKAQETQYF.

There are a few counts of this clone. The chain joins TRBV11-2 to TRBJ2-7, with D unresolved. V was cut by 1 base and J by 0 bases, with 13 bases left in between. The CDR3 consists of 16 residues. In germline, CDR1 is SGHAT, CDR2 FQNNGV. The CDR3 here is CASSLGRTLSSYEQYF. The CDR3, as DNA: TGTGCCAGCAGCTTAGGAAGGACGTTAAGCTCCTACGAGCAGTACTTC.

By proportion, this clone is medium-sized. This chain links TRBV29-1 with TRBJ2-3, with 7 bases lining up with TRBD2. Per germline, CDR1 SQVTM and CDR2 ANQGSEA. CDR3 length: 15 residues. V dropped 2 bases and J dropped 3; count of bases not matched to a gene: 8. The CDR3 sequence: CSVELFSGSTDTQYF. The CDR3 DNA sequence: TGCAGCGTTGAACTATTTAGCGGGTCGACAGATACGCAGTATTTT.